This TCR beta chain derives from a study of control samples from healthy donors and cancer patients. J was trimmed by 8 bases and V by 2 bases; bases with no gene match: 14. The CDR3 is made up of 15 amino acids. CDR1 GTSNPN and CDR2 SVGIG come from the germline V gene (reference sequence). TCRdb's copy holds only in-frame clones and misses some; the assay was immunoSEQ multiplex PCR. The sample carries about 190,000 clones, roughly nine tenths recorded once. This sequence was found in a man aged 30 to 39 in good health. The V gene is TRBV30, the J gene TRBJ1-2; TRBD1 agrees at 7 bases. The sequenced sample was blood. CDR3 coding DNA: TGTGCCTGGAGTCTAAATCCGACAGGGTCGGGCGGCTACACCTTC. Protein product: CAWSLNPTGSGGYTF.